The next 21 T cell receptor beta chains were all read from a single sample in a study of glioma-infiltrating T cells after dendritic cell vaccination. Sequencing was performed with immunoSEQ multiplex PCR; in TCRdb, only in-frame clones are kept and a portion is missing. The table lists 85,000 to 110,000 clones, about four fifths of them singletons. The input for sequencing was blood, taken before dendritic cell vaccination. The receptors come from a human donor with glioblastoma.

The chain employs TRBV7-2 and TRBJ1-3; D not certain. Trimming took 1 base from V and 2 from J, leaving 6 bases between them. The CDR3 runs 14 residues. Germline values: CDR1 SGHTA, CDR2 FQGNSA. The CDR3 loop is CASSLGPAGNTIYF. CDR3 sequence (DNA): TGTGCCAGCAGCTTAGGGCCAGCTGGAAACACCATATATTTT.

The rearrangement uses TRBV30 and TRBJ2-4; 9 bases are a match to TRBD1. The V gene end was trimmed by 5 bases and the J gene end by 3 bases; junction bases not matched to a gene: 8. Germline assignment: CDR1 GTSNPN and CDR2 SVGIG (reference sequence). The CDR3 runs to 15 residues. The CDR3 DNA reads as TGTGCCTGGGCACAGGGGGCTTGGGGCAAAAACATTCAGTACTTC. It specifies CAWAQGAWGKNIQYF.

The chain carries TRBV10-1 and TRBJ2-2, with 7 bases that match TRBD1. Trimming at V came to 6 bases and at J to 6 bases, leaving 4 bases not matched to a gene. The length of the CDR3 is 13 residues. Germline CDR1 WNHNN, CDR2 SYGVQD (reference sequence). CDR3 loop: CASSVTGAGELFF. Written as DNA, the CDR3 is TGCGCCAGCAGCGTCACAGGGGCCGGGGAGCTGTTTTTT.

The chain has TRBV13 and TRBJ2-7, with a possible D match to TRBD2 (5 bases). V gave up 5 bases and J gave up 2 bases, with 19 bases separating them. Germline V gene sequence: CDR1 PRHDT, CDR2 FYEKMQ (reference sequence). The CDR3 sequence is 16 residues long. CDR3 coding DNA: TGTGCCAGCAGCCAAGATGGGAGTCCTTTGACCTACGAGCAGTACTTC. Translation gives CASSQDGSPLTYEQYF.

The chain has TRBV30 and TRBJ1-5; D gene uncertain. This CDR3 region has 14 residues. The V end was cut by 0 bases, the J end by 3 bases, with 9 bases between. CDR1 is GTSNPN and CDR2 is SVGIG in the germline V gene (reference sequence). The CDR3, as DNA: TGTGCCTGGAGTGTCGACGGGTCCAATCAGCCCCAGCATTTT. As protein: CAWSVDGSNQPQHF.

The chain joins TRBV7-8 to TRBJ2-7; D is ambiguous. Trimming took off 1 base at V and 1 base at J, with 8 bases between the two ends. The CDR3 sequence is 14 residues long. Germline-derived CDR1 and CDR2 are SGHVS and FQNEAQ. The CDR3 protein is CASSLDRVSYEQYF. The CDR3 DNA sequence: TGTGCCAGCAGCTTAGACCGCGTGTCCTACGAGCAGTACTTC.

V usage is TRBV7-2 and J usage is TRBJ2-2, with 7 bases that match TRBD1. CDR3 length: 15 residues. Unmatched junction bases numbered 5, after V lost 1 base and J lost 6 bases. Looked up from germline, CDR1 is SGHTA and CDR2 is FQGNSA. CDR3 in DNA: TGTGCCAGCAGCTTAGACAGGGGCCTTTCCGGGGAGCTGTTTTTT. Protein sequence: CASSLDRGLSGELFF.

This chain uses TRBV6-1 with TRBJ2-3; 10 nucleotides match TRBD2. The CDR3 runs 15 residues. V lost 3 bases and J lost 4; bases outside the gene matches: 4. The germline V gene has CDR1 MNHNS and CDR2 SASEGT. The CDR3 DNA is TGTGCCAGCAGTGACGAAGCGGGGGGGCCAGATACGCAGTATTTT. Encoded protein: CASSDEAGGPDTQYF.

In DNA, the CDR3 is TGTGCCAGCAGACGGACAGGGATCACTCCCTACGAGCAGTACTTC. As protein: CASRRTGITPYEQYF. The chain carries TRBV6-1 and TRBJ2-7; 8 bases are shared with TRBD1. Germline CDR1 MNHNS, CDR2 SASEGT. Trimming removed 6 bases from V and 2 bases from J; junction bases left unmatched: 9. This CDR3 contains 15 residues.

The rearrangement uses TRBV6-5 and TRBJ2-3; D ambiguous. CDR1 is MNHEY, CDR2 SVGAGI, per germline. Trimming left V 2 bases short and J 2 bases short, with 8 bases between. The CDR3 runs 14 residues. The CDR3, as DNA: TGTGCCAGCAGTTACAAACCAGACACAGATACGCAGTATTTT. This sequence encodes CASSYKPDTDTQYF.

The J gene is TRBJ2-7, the V gene TRBV19, with 9 bases aligning to TRBD2. CDR3 length: 15 residues. In germline, CDR1 is LNHDA, CDR2 SQIVND (reference sequence). V shed 5 bases and J 2 bases; nucleotides not matched to a gene: 7. CDR3 sequence: CASSLSGGRAYEQYF. The CDR3 nucleotides are TGTGCCAGTAGTTTGAGCGGGGGGCGCGCCTACGAGCAGTACTTC.

The chain recombines TRBV6-5 with TRBJ2-2, with TRBD1 identical over 7 bases. CDR3 length equals 14 residues. CDR1 is MNHEY and CDR2 is SVGAGI in the germline V gene. Trimming at V came to 4 bases and at J to 3 bases, leaving 2 bases not matched to a gene. The DNA of the CDR3 is TGTGCCAGCAGTTCGACAGGGTACACCGGGGAGCTGTTTTTT. Amino acid sequence: CASSSTGYTGELFF.

The gene calls are TRBV5-1 and TRBJ2-1; TRBD1 aligns across 7 bases. This CDR3 is 12 amino acids long. V gave up 4 bases and J gave up 8 bases; unmatched junction bases: 3. Per germline, CDR1 SGHRS and CDR2 YFSETQ. The CDR3 DNA is TGCGCCAGCAGCAAGCAGGGGGATGAGCAGTTCTTC. It codes for CASSKQGDEQFF.

The chain employs TRBV11-3 and TRBJ2-1, with 7 bases that match TRBD1. This CDR3 region has 15 residues. Trimming at V came to 5 bases and at J to 10 bases, leaving 14 bases not matched to a gene. Germline CDR1 reads SGHNT; CDR2 reads YENEEA. The CDR3 nucleotides are TGTGCCAGCAGCCACGACCTCGAAGGGGGCAGAGAGCAGTTCTTC. Protein sequence: CASSHDLEGGREQFF. The entire variable domain, with the rest obtained from reference TRBV11-3 and TRBJ2-1, is as follows: EAGVVQSPRYKIIEKKQPVAFWCNPISGHNTLYWYLQNLGQGPELLIRYENEEAVDDSQLPKDRFSAERLKGVDSTLKIQPAELGDSAVYLCASSHDLEGGREQFFGPGTRLTVL.

The rearrangement uses TRBV4-1 and TRBJ2-5, with TRBD2 matching 14 bases. The CDR3 is 18 amino acids. Germline values: CDR1 MGHRA, CDR2 YSYEKL. The junction had 10 bases not matched to a gene; V was cut back by 2 bases and J by 5 bases. CDR3 protein: CASSQIKGLAGGGETQYF. CDR3 nucleotides: TGCGCCAGCAGCCAAATTAAAGGACTAGCGGGGGGTGGGGAGACCCAGTACTTC.

V and J are TRBV4-3 and TRBJ1-4, with D perhaps matching TRBD1 (6 bases). Trimming left V 0 bases short and J 3 bases short, with 8 bases between. Germline CDR1 LGHNA, CDR2 YSLEER. This CDR3 comprises 15 residues. Here the CDR3 DNA reads TGCGCCAGCAGCCAAGATAGACAGGCTAATGAAAAACTGTTTTTT. This sequence encodes CASSQDRQANEKLFF.

This clone showed up just a few times. The CDR3 DNA sequence: TGTGCCAGTAGCCGGGGACTGCATTGGGAGCAGTTCTTC. Residues: CASSRGLHWEQFF. The rearrangement uses TRBV19 and TRBJ2-1, with D perhaps matching TRBD2 (6 bases). The length of the CDR3 is 13 residues. V was pared by 6 bases and J by 10 bases, with 16 bases between. The germline CDR1 and CDR2 sequences are LNHDA and SQIVND (reference sequence).

The CDR3 is CASSILRIQAPNHYGYTF. CDR3 in DNA: TGTGCCAGTAGTATACTCAGGATCCAAGCCCCCAACCACTATGGCTACACCTTC. The chain links TRBV19 to TRBJ1-2; no reliable D call. V lost 2 bases to trimming and J lost 3 bases, with 22 bases between them. CDR1 is LNHDA, CDR2 SQIVND, per germline (reference sequence). This CDR3 has 18 amino acids.

The chain recombines TRBV7-9 with TRBJ2-5; D is perhaps TRBD1 (6 bases). Germline V lookup: CDR1 SEHNR, CDR2 FQNEAQ (reference sequence). V was trimmed by 1 base and J by 6 bases, leaving 15 bases between them. The CDR3 is 15 residues long. CDR3 loop: CASSLEQGEVKTQYF. The CDR3 DNA is TGTGCCAGCAGCTTAGAACAGGGAGAAGTGAAGACCCAGTACTTC.

CDR3 DNA sequence: TGCGCCAGCAGCCATGGGACTAGCGGGGGGGCATTCAATGAGCAGTTCTTC. Protein product: CASSHGTSGGAFNEQFF. This chain connects TRBV4-3 to TRBJ2-1, with 16 nucleotides matching TRBD2. V shed 3 bases and J 6 bases; nucleotides not matched to a gene: 5. Germline CDR1 reads LGHNA; CDR2 reads YSLEER. There are 17 residues in the CDR3.

The chain links TRBV28 to TRBJ1-2; the match to TRBD1 covers 7 bases. The junction had 8 bases not matched to a gene; V was cut back by 10 bases and J by 3 bases. This CDR3 is 13 amino acids long. Germline V gene sequence: CDR1 MDHEN, CDR2 SYDVKM. As DNA, the CDR3 is TGTGCCACCACAGACAGGGAGGACTATGGCTACACCTTC. It codes for CATTDREDYGYTF.